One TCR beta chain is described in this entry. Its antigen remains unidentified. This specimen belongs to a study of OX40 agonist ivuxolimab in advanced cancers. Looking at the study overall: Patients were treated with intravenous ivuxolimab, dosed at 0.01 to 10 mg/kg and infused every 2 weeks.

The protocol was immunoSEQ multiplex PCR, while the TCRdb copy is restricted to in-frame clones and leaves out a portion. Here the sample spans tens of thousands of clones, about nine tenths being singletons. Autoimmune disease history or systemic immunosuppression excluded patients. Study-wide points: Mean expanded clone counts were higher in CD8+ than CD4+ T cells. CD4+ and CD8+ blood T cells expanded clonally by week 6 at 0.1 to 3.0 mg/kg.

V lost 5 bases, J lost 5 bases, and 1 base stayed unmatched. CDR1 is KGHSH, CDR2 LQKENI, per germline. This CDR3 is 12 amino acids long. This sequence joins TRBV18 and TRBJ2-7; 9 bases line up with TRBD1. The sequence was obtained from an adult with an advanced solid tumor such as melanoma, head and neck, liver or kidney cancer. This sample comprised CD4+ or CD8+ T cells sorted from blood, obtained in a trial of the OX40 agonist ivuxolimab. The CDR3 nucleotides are TGTGCCAGCTCAAGGACAGGGGACGAGCAGTACTTC. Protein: CASSRTGDEQYF.